These T cell receptor beta chains were read from a single sample in a study of T cell responses to AZD1222 COVID-19 vaccine. Sequencing was performed with immunoSEQ multiplex PCR; in TCRdb, only in-frame clones are kept and a portion is missing. The repertoire consists of more than 140,000 clones, with around 89% occurring once and the leading ten covering around 2.3%. Source: peripheral blood, taken on day 0 of AZD1222 vaccination. These receptors originate from an adult in good health. Both conserved end residues are part of each CDR3. Fields, in order: V gene, clone size, J gene, D gene, CDR3 protein, CDR3 DNA. The D gene is left open where the match is weak. Clone size is shown for a subset of rows, as once, few, many or a class of expanded clone.

TRBV19	.	TRBJ2-5	.	CASSIVRGETQYF	TGTGCCAGTAGTATAGTGAGGGGTGAGACCCAGTACTTC
TRBV30	.	TRBJ2-5	.	CAWSVRGETQYF	TGTGCCTGGAGTGTACGAGGAGAGACCCAGTACTTC
TRBV12-5	.	TRBJ1-1	.	CASGLKGNTEAFF	TGTGCTAGTGGTTTGAAGGGGAACACTGAAGCTTTCTTT
TRBV20-1	once	TRBJ1-1	.	CSALSGKGAFF	TGCAGTGCCTTATCGGGGAAAGGGGCTTTCTTT
TRBV19	.	TRBJ1-4	TRBD1	CASSIRTGEKLFF	TGTGCCAGTAGTATCAGGACAGGGGAAAAACTGTTTTTT
TRBV27	.	TRBJ1-5	TRBD1	CASSGWTGGGNQPQHF	TGTGCCAGCAGTGGATGGACAGGGGGCGGCAATCAGCCCCAGCATTTT
TRBV30	.	TRBJ2-7	.	CAWSVPGIPDEQYF	TGTGCCTGGAGTGTACCGGGTATACCTGATGAGCAGTACTTC
TRBV7-2	.	TRBJ2-5	.	CASSLDGRGQETQYF	TGTGCCAGCAGCTTAGACGGGAGAGGTCAAGAGACCCAGTACTTC
TRBV10-3	.	TRBJ1-1	.	CANRQSMNTEAFF	TGTGCCAACAGACAGTCTATGAACACTGAAGCTTTCTTT
TRBV11-3	.	TRBJ1-1	.	CASKDGLMNTEAFF	TGTGCCAGCAAGGACGGCTTGATGAACACTGAAGCTTTCTTT
TRBV4-3	.	TRBJ1-4	TRBD1	CASSQVWPDRATNEKLFF	TGCGCCAGCAGCCAAGTGTGGCCAGACAGGGCAACTAATGAAAAACTGTTTTTT
TRBV25-1	.	TRBJ1-5	.	CASSEVTEDQPQHF	TGTGCCAGCAGTGAGGTAACCGAGGATCAGCCCCAGCATTTT
TRBV5-1	.	TRBJ2-5	TRBD2	CASSSGGLAPEAQYF	TGCGCCAGCAGCTCGGGGGGACTAGCGCCCGAGGCCCAGTACTTC
TRBV5-1	.	TRBJ2-1	TRBD2	CASSLVSSGRYNEQFF	TGCGCCAGCAGCTTGGTGTCTAGCGGGAGGTACAATGAGCAGTTCTTC
TRBV6-6	.	TRBJ1-5	.	CASSYRTQAANQPQHF	TGTGCCAGCAGTTACCGTACTCAGGCGGCCAATCAGCCCCAGCATTTT
TRBV19	once	TRBJ1-5	.	CASSAQPNQPQHF	TGTGCCAGTAGTGCCCAACCTAATCAGCCCCAGCATTTT
TRBV5-1	.	TRBJ2-1	TRBD2	CASSLLSGRASGYNEQFF	TGCGCCAGCAGCTTGTTGAGCGGGAGGGCGAGCGGGTACAATGAGCAGTTCTTC
TRBV25-1	.	TRBJ1-3	.	CASSEYSGNTIYF	TGTGCCAGCAGTGAATATTCGGGAAACACCATATATTTT
TRBV6-5	.	TRBJ1-1	.	CASSHTNTEAFF	TGTGCCAGCAGTCATACAAACACTGAAGCTTTCTTT
TRBV7-9	once	TRBJ2-1	TRBD2	CASSLALGGRNEQFF	TGTGCCAGCAGCTTAGCATTGGGAGGGAGGAATGAGCAGTTCTTC